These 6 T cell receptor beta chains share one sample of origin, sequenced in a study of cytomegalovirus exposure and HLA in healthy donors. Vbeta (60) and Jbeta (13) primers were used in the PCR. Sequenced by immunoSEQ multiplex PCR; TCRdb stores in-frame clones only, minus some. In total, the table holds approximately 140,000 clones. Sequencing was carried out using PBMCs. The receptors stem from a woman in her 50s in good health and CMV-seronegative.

The CDR3 region is CASSLRDRGIGELFF. The CDR3 coding sequence is TGTGCCAGCTCACTACGGGACAGGGGGATCGGGGAGCTGTTTTTT. The genes are TRBV18 and TRBJ2-2; 11 bases are shared with TRBD1. V was clipped by 4 bases and J by 7 bases; unmatched bases: 5. The CDR3 consists of 15 residues. Germline CDR1 and CDR2: KGHSH and LQKENI.

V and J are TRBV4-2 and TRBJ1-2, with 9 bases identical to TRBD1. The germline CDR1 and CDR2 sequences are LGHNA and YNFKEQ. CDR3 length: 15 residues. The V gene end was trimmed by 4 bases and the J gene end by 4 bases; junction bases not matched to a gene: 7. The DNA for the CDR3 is TGTGCCAGCAGCCCACGACAGGGGGAGGGCTATGGCTACACCTTC. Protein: CASSPRQGEGYGYTF.

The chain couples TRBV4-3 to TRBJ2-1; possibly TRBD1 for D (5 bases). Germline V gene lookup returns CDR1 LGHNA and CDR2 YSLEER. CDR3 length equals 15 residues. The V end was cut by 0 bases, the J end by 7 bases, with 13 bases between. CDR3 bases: TGCGCCAGCAGCCAAGAACCGGCAGGGAAGAATGAGCAGTTCTTC. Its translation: CASSQEPAGKNEQFF.

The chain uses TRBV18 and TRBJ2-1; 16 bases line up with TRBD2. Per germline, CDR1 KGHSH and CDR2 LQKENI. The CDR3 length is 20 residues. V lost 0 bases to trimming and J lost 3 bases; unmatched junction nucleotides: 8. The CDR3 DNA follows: TGTGCCAGCTCACCACCTTTGGGACTAGCGGGGGGGCGTAGCTACAATGAGCAGTTCTTC. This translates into CASSPPLGLAGGRSYNEQFF.

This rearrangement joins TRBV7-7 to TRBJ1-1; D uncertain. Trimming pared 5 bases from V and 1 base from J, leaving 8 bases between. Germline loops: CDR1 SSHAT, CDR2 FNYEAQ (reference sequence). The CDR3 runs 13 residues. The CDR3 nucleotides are TGTGCCAGCAGCCCACAGCCGAACACTGAAGCTTTCTTT. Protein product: CASSPQPNTEAFF.

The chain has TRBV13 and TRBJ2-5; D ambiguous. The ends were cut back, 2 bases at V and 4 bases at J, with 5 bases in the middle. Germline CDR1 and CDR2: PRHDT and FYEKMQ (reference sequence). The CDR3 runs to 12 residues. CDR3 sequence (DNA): TGTGCCAGCAGCTTAACCAGAGAGACCCAGTACTTC. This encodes CASSLTRETQYF.